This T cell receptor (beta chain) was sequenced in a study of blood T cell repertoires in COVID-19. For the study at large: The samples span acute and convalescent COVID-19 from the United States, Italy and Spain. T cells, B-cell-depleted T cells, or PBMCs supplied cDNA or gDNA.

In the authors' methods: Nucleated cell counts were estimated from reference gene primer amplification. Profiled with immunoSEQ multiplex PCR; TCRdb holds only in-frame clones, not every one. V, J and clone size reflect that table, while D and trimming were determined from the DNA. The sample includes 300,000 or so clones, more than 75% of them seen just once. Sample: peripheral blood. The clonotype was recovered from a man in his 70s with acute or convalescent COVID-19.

The CDR3: CATSKSGGPTGELFF. In nucleotides, the CDR3 is TGTGCCACCAGCAAATCAGGGGGACCAACCGGGGAGCTGTTTTTT. This chain uses TRBV15 with TRBJ2-2; 7 nucleotides agree with TRBD1. This CDR3 has 15 residues. V shed 4 bases, J shed 5 bases, and the junction held 7 bases outside the gene matches. Germline lookup yields CDR1 LNHNV and CDR2 YYDKDF (reference sequence).